This T cell receptor beta chain appears in the sequencing data of a study of T-cell memory formation after mild COVID-19 (dated by TCRdb to the early 2020s). Context from the whole study: TCR sequence clusters from the two donors were largely donor specific. Two young, previously healthy adult volunteers, one female and one male, were included in the cohort. Longitudinal TCRalpha and TCRbeta repertoire sequencing tracked T-cell clones expanding and contracting after mild COVID-19 in a couple of donors.

Results the study describes overall, beyond this receptor: Clones contracting from day 15 to 85 had balanced CD4/CD8 phenotypes, while a second wave expanding from day 15 to 37 was biased towards CD4+. Contracting CD4+ clones turned up mainly in the CM and EM memory subsets, whereas EMRA was where CD8+ clones were enriched. The study covered only a couple of mild cases, and larger cohorts including severe cases with pre-infection samples were considered necessary. The detection of some responding clones in pre-infection memory suggests that pre-existing cross-reactive memory T cells joined the SARS-CoV-2 response. Whether the second-wave clones peaking on day 37 were SARS-CoV-2 specific was not confirmed.

Only a few counts were recorded for this clonotype. No antigen is known for it. Base qualities are not at hand, and no much larger clone is one base apart. TCRdb lists the instrument as Illumina NovaSeq 6000. Using 5'RACE with constant-segment primers, TCRalpha and TCRbeta cDNA libraries were constructed, with sample barcodes and unique molecular identifiers added in the process. RNA was extracted from every sample with Trizol reagent. Amplification of the libraries took two PCR steps, and the second step added a second sample barcode plus Illumina TruSeq adapters. The libraries were sequenced on an Illumina NovaSeq using 2 x 150 bp paired-end reads. Per the original workflow: Reads were demultiplexed and collapsed into UMI-guided consensus sequences with migec v1.2.7. Using mixcr v2.1.11, the UMI consensuses were aligned to TRA and TRB V and J templates and assembled into clonotypes. A clonotype was counted as expanded or contracted only if both edgeR and NoisET called the change significant, with noise models trained on biological replicates. edgeR calls used a false discovery rate-adjusted p below 0.01 and a log2 fold-change threshold of 1. As an exploratory analysis of dynamics, max-normalized trajectories of the 1000 most abundant clonotypes were examined by PCA with hierarchical clustering. Separately sequenced CD4+ and CD8+ repertoires were used to assign a CD4 or CD8 phenotype to each responding clone. TCRdb reanalyzed the raw reads on its own, using fastp at Q25 for trimming and MiXCR for clone calling, and kept in-frame beta chains. Records with the same CDR3 protein are collapsed into one entry carrying the most frequent genes and DNA. TCRdb's processing, not the authors', yielded these V and J calls. The sample table shows 550,000 to 700,000 distinct CDR3 sequences, and roughly 18% are seen once. Around 12% of the sample lies in the top ten.

Ficoll-Paque density gradient centrifugation was the method used to isolate PBMCs. V and J are truncated by 0 bases and 0 bases respectively, leaving an intervening sequence of 10 bases. Counted from cysteine to phenylalanine, this CDR3 has 16 amino acids. Just the 48-base CDR3 DNA is kept, in frame starting at base 1. According to the germline V gene, CDR1 reads SGHRS and CDR2 reads YFSETQ. This TCR was sampled from an adult woman who had mild COVID-19 (a few samples of this study predate the infection). The sample titles of this study are shuffled in the database, so cell type and time point are left out; the donor was told from shared clones. The chain links TRBV5-1 with TRBJ1-3; a tentative D call is TRBD1 (6 bases match). Sequenced sample: PBMCs or a T cell subset sorted from them (not recorded which). The CDR3 corresponds to CASSLEGTISGNTIYF. The nucleotides read TGCGCCAGCAGCTTGGAAGGGACAATCTCTGGAAACACCATATATTTT.